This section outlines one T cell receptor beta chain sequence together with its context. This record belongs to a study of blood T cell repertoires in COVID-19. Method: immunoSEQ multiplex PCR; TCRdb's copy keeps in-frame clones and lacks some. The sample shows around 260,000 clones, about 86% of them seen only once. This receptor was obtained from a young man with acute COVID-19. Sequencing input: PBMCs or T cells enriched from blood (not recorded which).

CDR3 amino acids: CARTSGRSTDTQYF. The CDR3 nucleotides read TGTGCCCGCACTAGCGGGAGGAGCACAGATACGCAGTATTTT. The chain carries TRBV30 and TRBJ2-3; 12 bases line up with TRBD2. V gave up 8 bases and J gave up 0 bases; unmatched junction bases: 3. The CDR3 is 14 residues long. Germline CDR1 is GTSNPN and CDR2 is SVGIG (reference sequence).